The present T cell receptor beta chain was sequenced within a study of cytomegalovirus exposure and HLA in healthy donors. Overall study results and limits: Some 17,000 TCR beta sequences were associated with HLA alleles at 0.05 false discovery rate in a later analysis. Accounts indicate the classifier identified cytomegalovirus status with strong specificity and sensitivity. Researchers had no immune exposure information except CMV serostatus available. It was assumed in the presence/absence analyses that sequencing depth was roughly uniform across donors.

Trimming removed 0 bases at V and 2 bases at J, with 8 bases between. This CDR3 has 14 residues. CDR1 and CDR2 from the germline V gene are SGHRS and YFSETQ. With 60 Vbeta and 13 Jbeta primers, the PCR was carried out. The repertoire was sequenced with immunoSEQ multiplex PCR; TCRdb's copy has only in-frame clones and lacks some. The sample has about 150,000 clones, 79% seen once. Comment on this clone: Antigen: not known.

Sequenced sample: PBMCs. The origin of this receptor is a man in his fifties or sixties in good health and CMV-seropositive. J is TRBJ1-2 and V is TRBV5-1; tentatively, D is TRBD1 (5 bases). DNA for the CDR3: TGCGCCAGCAGCTTGGTAGCAGGGAACTATGGCTACACCTTC. Amino acid sequence: CASSLVAGNYGYTF.